This T cell receptor beta chain was profiled in a study of T-cell memory formation after mild COVID-19. Study-level findings and limits: SARS-CoV-2 specificity of second-wave clones peaking day 37 was unconfirmed.

Germline V gives CDR1 KGHDR, CDR2 SFDVKD. The CDR3 has 15 residues. The trim removed 4 bases at V and 4 bases at J, leaving 6 bases unmatched. A 5'RACE reaction primed in the constant segment made cDNA libraries of TCR alpha and TCR beta, and these carried sample barcodes and UMIs. TCRdb re-derived calls from the 5' RACE reads in MiXCR, one entry per CDR3 protein. The sample holds approximately 210,000 distinct CDR3 sequences, 18% seen once. This clonotype was counted only a few times. As yet, its antigen is unknown. Sequenced: PBMCs or a T cell subset sorted from them (not recorded which). This clonotype was obtained from an adult woman who had mild COVID-19 (a few samples of this study predate the infection). Cell type and time point are not known. V and J are TRBV24-1 and TRBJ1-2; 9 positions agree with TRBD1. CDR3 region: CATSDGLTGGYGYTF. Here the CDR3 DNA reads TGTGCCACCAGTGACGGACTGACAGGGGGCTATGGCTACACCTTC.